The subject of this entry is one TCR beta chain. The data stem from a study of blood T cell repertoires in COVID-19. CDR3 length equals 15 residues. Original processing methods: Amplification from reference gene primers served as the basis for estimated nucleated cell counts. Using immunoSEQ multiplex PCR, the repertoire was profiled, and TCRdb retains in-frame clones only, with some absent. V and J calls plus clone size are reproduced from that table; the DNA served to infer D and trimming. The sample has over 120,000 clones, approximately 80% seen once. The sequence came from a woman of 80 years or more with active or convalescent COVID-19. The rearrangement links TRBV21-1 to TRBJ1-5; TRBD1, the D gene given by the table, was not confirmed from the DNA. TRBV21-1 is shown as a pseudogene. Sequenced input: peripheral blood. The CDR3 DNA is TGTGCCAGCAGCAAAGAACAGGATCGGAGTCAGCCCCAGCATTTT. It yields the protein CASSKEQDRSQPQHF.